This T cell receptor (beta chain) comes out of a study of T cell responses to AZD1222 COVID-19 vaccine. There are 13 residues in the CDR3. CDR1 is LNHDA, CDR2 SQIVND, per germline (reference sequence). Trimming pared 3 bases from V and 4 bases from J, leaving 9 bases between. Whole-study results and caveats: White British people made up most donors, females outnumbered males, and clonal diversity was possibly underestimated. Two AZD1222 administrations were followed by greater Spike-specific TCR breadth and depth.

A note on this clone: The antigen is unknown.

The method was immunoSEQ multiplex PCR; TCRdb's version includes in-frame clones alone and lacks a portion of them. The sample consists of fewer than 200,000 clones, around 93% of them appearing once. The receptor comes from an adult in good health. The chain employs TRBV19 and TRBJ1-2; no reliable D call. Sample: peripheral blood, taken on day 0 of AZD1222 vaccination. The CDR3 bases are TGTGCCAGTAGTATCGGTCACGGCTATGGCTACACCTTC. Translation: CASSIGHGYGYTF.